This T cell receptor beta chain was captured by sequencing in a study of response to subunit inactivated influenza vaccine. General observations from the study: Authors proposed each seasonal influenza vaccination draws in few new T cells.

TCRdb itself ran the RT-PCR reads through MiXCR, one entry per CDR3 protein. The data hold a few hundred thousand distinct CDR3 sequences, with 9.5% to 13% observed a single time. J was trimmed by 4 bases and V by 1 base; bases with no gene match: 7. The CDR3 consists of 15 residues. Germline loops: CDR1 SGHDT, CDR2 YYEEEE. This clonotype was seen a handful of times. Its antigen is unidentified. This chain links TRBV5-6 with TRBJ2-7; 8 nucleotides match TRBD1. The receptor was isolated from a man aged 45 to 65 who received an inactivated influenza vaccine. The sample here was PBMCs from blood, taken 40 to 50 days after vaccination. CDR3 region: CASSLNPGGLYEQYF. DNA for the CDR3: TGTGCCAGCAGCTTGAACCCAGGGGGCTTATACGAGCAGTACTTC.